This is a list of T cell receptor beta chains from one sample in a study of cytomegalovirus exposure and HLA in healthy donors. Sequencing used immunoSEQ multiplex PCR; TCRdb keeps in-frame clones, though not all of them. The sample lists under 150,000 clones; 80% were seen once. Sequenced input: PBMCs. These receptors were taken from a male donor in good health and CMV-seronegative. The CDR3 runs from the conserved cysteine through the conserved F or W. D genes are given only for firm matches. Size is stated for part of the rows, as once, few or many counts, or as a class when the clone is expanded.

TRBD1 TRBJ1-5 NA TRBV10-2 TGCGCCAGCAGTGTGGACAGGAACCCCCTGAGGGGCCAGCATTTT CASSVDRNPLRGQHF
NA TRBJ1-5 NA TRBV7-9 TGTGCCAGCAGCCCGGGGAATCAGCCCCAGCATTTT CASSPGNQPQHF
TRBD2 TRBJ2-7 NA TRBV18 TGTGCCAGCCGGGAGGTAACCTCCTACGAGCAGTACTTC CASREVTSYEQYF
NA TRBJ2-4 once TRBV27 TGTGCCAGCAGTTCTGGTAGCGGAAAAAACATTCAGTACTTC CASSSGSGKNIQYF
NA TRBJ1-1 NA TRBV14 TGTGCCAGCAGCCAAGATTTGCAGGGAGGAGCTTTCTTT CASSQDLQGGAFF
NA TRBJ1-1 NA TRBV10-1 TGCGCCAGCAGTGAGTCGGGAGGTACTGAAGCTTTCTTT CASSESGGTEAFF
NA TRBJ1-2 NA TRBV5-8 TGTGCCAGCAGTTACAGGTCCAACTATGGCTACACCTTC CASSYRSNYGYTF
TRBD2 TRBJ2-5 few TRBV5-4 TGTGCCAGCAGCTTGGGGGCGGGGGGGACTATTCAAGAGACCCAGTACTTC CASSLGAGGTIQETQYF
NA TRBJ1-1 NA TRBV7-2 TGTGCCAGCAGCTCCTCCAGGGGATGGAACACTGAAGCTTTCTTT CASSSSRGWNTEAFF
TRBD2 TRBJ2-7 few TRBV7-2 TGTGCCAGCAGCTTAGGGACTAGCGAGGGTCGGGAGCAGTACTTC CASSLGTSEGREQYF
TRBD1 TRBJ2-2 NA TRBV2 TGTGCCAGCAGGCAGGGACAGGGGTTCGGGGAGCTGTTTTTT CASRQGQGFGELFF
TRBD2 TRBJ2-3 NA TRBV4-2 TGTGCCAGCAGCCAAGAGGGGGCTAGCGGGCCTACAGATACGCAGTATTTT CASSQEGASGPTDTQYF
TRBD1 TRBJ2-1 NA TRBV6-4 TGTGCCAGCAGTGATGGGACAGGGTCAAATGAGCAGTTCTTC CASSDGTGSNEQFF
NA TRBJ2-5 NA TRBV6-1 TGTGCCAGCAGTTCCCTTAGCGGTGAGACCCAGTACTTC CASSSLSGETQYF
NA TRBJ2-1 NA TRBV28 TGTGCCAGCAGGGAGTATAGGAGCCCTTACAATGAGCAGTTCTTC CASREYRSPYNEQFF
TRBD2 TRBJ2-1 NA TRBV11-2 TGTGCCAGCAGCCCCCGAGTTACTAGCGGGAGTGGGGATGAGCAGTTCTTC CASSPRVTSGSGDEQFF
NA TRBJ1-2 NA TRBV29-1 TGCAGCGTTGAAGGCAGAAACTATGGCTACACCTTC CSVEGRNYGYTF
TRBD2 TRBJ2-3 NA TRBV11-2 TGTGCCAGCAGACCTCTAGCGGGAGCCTATTGGGATACGCAGTATTTT CASRPLAGAYWDTQYF
TRBD2 TRBJ2-7 NA TRBV30 TGTGCCTGGAGTGTACGCCCTAGCGGGAGTTCCGAGCAGTACTTC CAWSVRPSGSSEQYF
NA TRBJ2-7 once TRBV27 TGTGCCAGCAGTCCGTTCCCGGCGGGCTCCTACGAGCAGTACTTC CASSPFPAGSYEQYF
NA TRBJ2-7 NA TRBV2 TGTGCCAGCATGTACAGGGCCTCCTACGAGCAGTACTTC CASMYRASYEQYF
NA TRBJ1-5 few TRBV7-3 TGTGCCAGCAGCTTAACGGGCAGTCAGCCCCAGCATTTT CASSLTGSQPQHF
TRBD1 TRBJ2-3 NA TRBV10-3 TGTGCCATCAGTGAAGGGACAGGTTGGCGCACAGATACGCAGTATTTT CAISEGTGWRTDTQYF
TRBD1 TRBJ1-5 NA TRBV6-1 TGTGCCAGCAGTCGAGACAGGGGAAAACAGCCCCAGCATTTT CASSRDRGKQPQHF
NA TRBJ1-1 NA TRBV6-5 TGTGCCAGCAGTTACAATTTCGGGGGATTGAACACTGAAGCTTTCTTT CASSYNFGGLNTEAFF
TRBD1 TRBJ1-5 NA TRBV7-2 TGTGCCAGCAGCCCGCGGACAGGGAATCAGCCCCAGCATTTT CASSPRTGNQPQHF
TRBD1 TRBJ2-5 NA TRBV30 TGTGCCTGGAGCGCAACAGGGGGAGGAGAGCAGTACTTC CAWSATGGGEQYF
NA TRBJ1-4 few TRBV28 TGTGCCAGCAACCCCTCAGTGCGGGACTTTAGGAGGAAACTGTTTTTT CASNPSVRDFRRKLFF
NA TRBJ2-7 NA TRBV7-2 TGTGCCAGCAGCTTAGGTCGGGGGACCGAGCAGTACTTC CASSLGRGTEQYF
NA TRBJ1-1 NA TRBV30 TGTGCCTGGACCATAGAAAGGGGGGGAAACACTGAAGCTTTCTTT CAWTIERGGNTEAFF
NA TRBJ2-3 NA TRBV2 TGTGCCAGCAGTGTAGAGGGTGTGGGCACAGATACGCAGTATTTT CASSVEGVGTDTQYF
NA TRBJ2-5 NA TRBV5-1 TGCGCCAGCAGCTTGGGCAAGGGGGTAAGAGAGACCCAGTACTTC CASSLGKGVRETQYF
NA TRBJ1-2 NA TRBV5-4 TGTGCCAGCAGCCTGCCGCGGACCGCCTCGGGGAAGGGCTACACCTTC CASSLPRTASGKGYTF
TRBD1 TRBJ2-2 NA TRBV7-9 TGTGCCGGAGAGCAGGGGGCACTGAACACCGGGGAGCTGTTTTTT CAGEQGALNTGELFF
NA TRBJ2-7 few TRBV28 TGTGCCAGCAGTTTTCTCCGACAGTACTACGAGCAGTACTTC CASSFLRQYYEQYF
TRBD1 TRBJ1-2 NA TRBV30 TGTGCCTGGGGGACAGGGACTGGCTACACCTTC CAWGTGTGYTF
TRBD2 TRBJ2-3 NA TRBV30 TGTGCCTGGAGTTTTGGGGGAGGGGTTTCAGATACGCAGTATTTT CAWSFGGGVSDTQYF
NA TRBJ2-1 NA TRBV30 TGTGCCTGGAAGGGGCCACAAACACAACCCAATGAGCAGTTCTTC CAWKGPQTQPNEQFF
NA TRBJ1-1 NA TRBV30 TGTGCCTGGGACAGAAACACTGAAGCTTTCTTT CAWDRNTEAFF
NA TRBJ2-2 NA TRBV5-1 TGCGCCAGCAGCTTGTTGGGGGGGCGCATAAACACCGGGGAGCTGCTTTTT CASSLLGGRINTGELLF
TRBD2 TRBJ2-5 NA TRBV7-9 TGTTCCAGCAGCTTACAACTAGCGGGGGGTCAAGAGACCCAGTACTTC CSSSLQLAGGQETQYF
NA TRBJ1-3 NA TRBV6-5 TGTGCCAGCAGTTACGTACGGGGGATCTCTGGAAACACCATATATTTT CASSYVRGISGNTIYF
TRBD1 TRBJ1-2 NA TRBV30 TGTGCCGGAGGGGGCTTGGGCTATGGCTACACCTTC CAGGGLGYGYTF
TRBD2 TRBJ2-1 NA TRBV27 TGTGCCAGCAGTTTACCCGGGACTAGCGGGAGCAATGAGCAGTTCTTC CASSLPGTSGSNEQFF
NA TRBJ1-4 NA TRBV7-2 TGTGCCAGCAGCTTACCTGACTTTTGGAGTGAAAAACTGTTTTTT CASSLPDFWSEKLFF
NA TRBJ1-5 NA TRBV7-2 TGTGCCTCCGGGGGTGGCAATCAGCCCCAGCATTTT CASGGGNQPQHF
TRBD1 TRBJ2-1 NA TRBV6-1 TGTGCCAGCAGTGTCGGGACAGAAACATACAATGAGCAGTTCTTC CASSVGTETYNEQFF
NA TRBJ1-4 NA TRBV5-5 TGTGCCAGCAGCTTTCGTGGGACTGGTGAAAAACTGTTTTTT CASSFRGTGEKLFF
TRBD1 TRBJ2-7 NA TRBV4-2 TGTGCCAGCAGCCTCGACAGGGGGCGCTACGAGCAGTACTTC CASSLDRGRYEQYF
NA TRBJ2-7 NA TRBV5-4 TGTGCCAGCAGCCTCGACAGCCCCTACGAGCAGTACTTC CASSLDSPYEQYF
TRBD2 TRBJ2-7 once TRBV7-2 TGTGCCAGCAGCTTATTTAGCGGGAGAAACGAGCAGTACTTC CASSLFSGRNEQYF
TRBD1 TRBJ2-7 NA TRBV5-1 TGCGCCAGCAGCTACACAGGGGGCGAGTCCTACGAGCAGTACTTC CASSYTGGESYEQYF
TRBD1 TRBJ1-1 NA TRBV10-3 TGTGCCATCAGAGGGACAGGTGAAGCTTTCTTT CAIRGTGEAFF
TRBD2 TRBJ2-1 NA TRBV2 TGTGCCAGCAGCTTGGGACTAGCATATGAGCAGTTCTTC CASSLGLAYEQFF